These 15 T cell receptor beta chains share one sample of origin, sequenced in a study of OX40 agonist ivuxolimab in advanced cancers. Sequencing used immunoSEQ multiplex PCR; TCRdb keeps in-frame clones, though not all of them. Among around 40,000 clones listed, 70% to 85% were seen once. Here the sequenced sample was CD4+ or CD8+ T cells sorted from blood, taken in a trial of the OX40 agonist ivuxolimab. The receptors originated from an adult with an advanced solid tumor such as melanoma, head and neck, liver or kidney cancer.

This rearrangement joins TRBV9 to TRBJ2-7; D is perhaps TRBD1 (6 bases). Trimming took 4 bases from V and 0 from J, leaving 17 bases between them. Germline V lookup: CDR1 SGDLS, CDR2 YYNGEE. This CDR3 has 16 residues. The CDR3 spells CASSPHRGGSSYEQYF. CDR3 DNA: TGTGCCAGCAGCCCCCACCGAGGGGGAAGCTCCTACGAGCAGTACTTC.

The V gene is TRBV9, the J gene TRBJ2-7, with a possible D match to TRBD1 (5 bases). The V gene's germline CDR1 is SGDLS and CDR2 YYNGEE. The CDR3 spans 17 residues. V was cut by 4 bases and J by 3 bases, with 23 bases left in between. CDR3 in DNA: TGTGCCAGCAGCCCCACAGCAGGCAGGGCGGAAGGCTACGAGCAGTACTTC. Translation gives CASSPTAGRAEGYEQYF.

The CDR3 region is CASSLEGQIEAFF. The CDR3 DNA reads TGTGCCAGCAGCTTAGAGGGTCAGATTGAAGCTTTCTTT. This chain links TRBV11-3 with TRBJ1-1; unclear D gene. The CDR3 is 13 amino acids. Germline V gene sequence: CDR1 SGHNT, CDR2 YENEEA. Trimming pared 0 bases from V and 7 bases from J, leaving 9 bases between.

CDR3 in DNA: TGCGCCAGCAGCCAGACCGGTAACTCGAGGGACGAGCAGTACTTC. This sequence encodes CASSQTGNSRDEQYF. The genes are TRBV4-3 and TRBJ2-7; possibly TRBD2 for D (5 bases). V was pared by 3 bases and J by 5 bases, with 17 bases between. The CDR3 spans 15 residues. CDR1 is LGHNA and CDR2 is YSLEER in the germline V gene.

The V call is TRBV4-1, the J call TRBJ2-3; TRBD1 is a possible D gene (5 bases). The CDR3 contains 17 residues. V shed 0 bases and J shed 2 bases, with 15 bases lying between them. Per germline, CDR1 MGHRA and CDR2 YSYEKL. For the CDR3, the DNA is TGCGCCAGCAGCCAAGATGGCAGGGCCTATTTCACAGATACGCAGTATTTT. Protein sequence: CASSQDGRAYFTDTQYF.

The chain employs TRBV9 and TRBJ2-7; 9 nucleotides align to TRBD2. This CDR3 is built from 14 residues. The V gene end was trimmed by 3 bases and the J gene end by 4 bases; junction bases not matched to a gene: 5. CDR1 and CDR2 (germline): SGDLS, YYNGEE. The CDR3 nucleotides read TGTGCCAGCAGCGGAGTAGCGGGGGAGTACGAGCAGTACTTC. This gives the protein CASSGVAGEYEQYF.

The J gene is TRBJ2-1, the V gene TRBV11-2, with 7 bases lining up with TRBD2. The ends lost 1 base at V and 6 bases at J; junction bases unmatched: 9. Germline CDR1 is SGHAT and CDR2 is FQNNGV. CDR3 length equals 16 residues. The CDR3 reads CASSLGWTRDFNEQFF. The CDR3 DNA follows: TGTGCCAGCAGCTTAGGCTGGACTAGAGACTTCAATGAGCAGTTCTTC.

As to this clone: Other DNA variants within this sample encode the same CDR3. V is TRBV6-1 and J is TRBJ2-7; 7 bases are a match to TRBD2. After removal of 1 base from V and 0 bases from J, the junction contained 3 bases not matched to a gene. The CDR3 sequence is 15 residues long. Germline V gene data show CDR1 as MNHNS and CDR2 as SASEGT. The CDR3 here is CASSEGGGPSYEQYF. The CDR3 DNA is TGTGCCAGCAGTGAAGGGGGGGGACCCTCCTACGAGCAGTACTTC.

The chain links TRBV5-4 to TRBJ1-1; D gene unclear. The CDR3 is 12 residues long. The germline CDR1 and CDR2 sequences are SGHNT and YYREEE (reference sequence). V was trimmed by 3 bases and J by 3 bases, leaving 6 bases between them. The CDR3 nucleotides are TGTGCCAGCAGCTCCGGGTACACTGAAGCTTTCTTT. Its protein is CASSSGYTEAFF.

V usage is TRBV19 and J usage is TRBJ2-6; D is uncertain. The V end lost 6 bases, the J end lost 0 bases, and 6 bases lay between the germline ends. The CDR3 is 14 residues long. Germline loops: CDR1 LNHDA, CDR2 SQIVND (reference sequence). The DNA for the CDR3 is TGTGCCAGTAGGAAGAGCTCTGGGGCCAACGTCCTGACTTTC. This gives the protein CASRKSSGANVLTF.

The gene calls are TRBV7-2 and TRBJ1-2, with TRBD1 identical over 9 bases. V lost 5 bases, J lost 7 bases, and 11 bases stayed unmatched. The CDR3 is made up of 15 amino acids. Germline V gene lookup returns CDR1 SGHTA and CDR2 FQGNSA. Written as DNA, the CDR3 is TGTGCCAGCAGCGCCCGGGACAGGGAAGGTGTTGGCTACACCTTC. This sequence encodes CASSARDREGVGYTF.

The chain employs TRBV4-1 and TRBJ1-6, with D perhaps matching TRBD1 (5 bases). The CDR3 loop spans 17 amino acids. The V gene's germline CDR1 is MGHRA and CDR2 YSYEKL. Trimming stripped 1 base from V and 2 bases from J, with 12 bases between. The CDR3 DNA reads as TGCGCCAGCAGCCAAGTCGGGCAGGGTGCCTATAATTCACCCCTCCACTTT. This codes for CASSQVGQGAYNSPLHF.

V and J are TRBV4-3 and TRBJ2-1; D is possibly TRBD2 (5 bases). The CDR3 has 13 residues. The V gene lost 1 base and the J gene lost 7 bases, with 8 bases spanning the gap. The germline V gene encodes CDR1 LGHNA and CDR2 YSLEER. The CDR3 sequence is CASSQGLTNEQFF. The CDR3 nucleotides are TGCGCCAGCAGCCAAGGACTAACTAATGAGCAGTTCTTC.

This chain links TRBV7-9 with TRBJ2-7; 10 bases map to TRBD1. The germline gives CDR1 SEHNR, CDR2 FQNEAQ (reference sequence). V was clipped by 4 bases and J by 2 bases; unmatched bases: 2. This CDR3 is built from 14 residues. The CDR3 DNA is TGTGCCAGCAGCTGGGACAGGGGCCCCTACGAGCAGTACTTC. Translation: CASSWDRGPYEQYF.

The chain recombines TRBV10-3 with TRBJ1-2, with TRBD1 as a possible D gene (5 bases). This CDR3 region has 16 residues. Germline V gene sequence: CDR1 ENHRY, CDR2 SYGVKD. Trimming shortened V by 10 bases and J by 6 bases, and 27 bases separated the two germline ends. The CDR3 nucleotides read TGTGCCAACTCATACGGGAATGGGGGAATTCCAGATGGCTACACCTTC. This encodes CANSYGNGGIPDGYTF.